This T cell receptor (beta chain) emerged from a study of OX40 agonist ivuxolimab in advanced cancers. Study-level findings and limits: Some of the lowest clonal expansion was seen in partial responders at 0.1-3.0 mg/kg.

On this clone itself: Antigen specificity is unknown.

CDR3 size: 14 residues. CDR1 is SNHLY and CDR2 is FYNNEI in the germline V gene. V trimming: 6 bases; J trimming: 0 bases; junction bases outside the gene matches: 5. This table comes from immunoSEQ multiplex PCR, and its TCRdb copy is limited to in-frame clones, with some not included. The repertoire has under 100,000 clones, roughly 80% of them found once; the top ten carry about 4.9%. This sequence joins TRBV2 and TRBJ2-7; TRBD1 aligns across 7 bases. The sample consisted of CD4+ or CD8+ T cells sorted from blood, taken in a trial of the OX40 agonist ivuxolimab. The clonotype was recovered from an adult with an advanced solid tumor such as melanoma, head and neck, liver or kidney cancer. CDR3 sequence: CASRRQGNSYEQYF. CDR3 sequence (DNA): TGTGCCAGCAGGAGACAGGGTAACTCCTACGAGCAGTACTTC.